This T cell receptor beta chain came from a study of Ad26.COV2.S vaccination and SARS-CoV-2 variants. Whole-study results and caveats: TCR breadth and depth estimates may have understated total T cell responses. Following vaccination, spike-specific CD8+ and CD4+ T cell responses reportedly exhibited substantial breadth. For non-spike TCRs, breadth in vaccine recipients resembled that in placebo recipients.

Data came from immunoSEQ multiplex PCR; TCRdb stores just in-frame clones and leaves some out. This repertoire shows about 480,000 clones, around nine tenths found once; its top ten account for more than 10%. The treatment is: over 15 received Ad26.COV2.S at low or high dose, single or two shots; about 5 received placebo; per-sample allocation not given. Samples came from day 63 after the first vaccine or placebo injection. V shed 5 bases and J shed 0 bases, with 8 bases lying between them. This CDR3 comprises 15 residues. Per germline, CDR1 LNHDA and CDR2 SQIVND (reference sequence). A word on this clone: The target antigen is unknown.

Material: peripheral blood, obtained in a trial of Ad26.COV2.S vaccine versus placebo. The TCR originated in a person aged 18-60 years who received the Ad26.COV2.S COVID-19 vaccine or a placebo. This rearrangement joins TRBV19 to TRBJ2-6, with D perhaps matching TRBD1 (5 bases). The CDR3 sequence: CASSSDSSGANVLTF. The DNA of the CDR3 is TGTGCCAGTAGTTCCGACAGCTCTGGGGCCAACGTCCTGACTTTC.